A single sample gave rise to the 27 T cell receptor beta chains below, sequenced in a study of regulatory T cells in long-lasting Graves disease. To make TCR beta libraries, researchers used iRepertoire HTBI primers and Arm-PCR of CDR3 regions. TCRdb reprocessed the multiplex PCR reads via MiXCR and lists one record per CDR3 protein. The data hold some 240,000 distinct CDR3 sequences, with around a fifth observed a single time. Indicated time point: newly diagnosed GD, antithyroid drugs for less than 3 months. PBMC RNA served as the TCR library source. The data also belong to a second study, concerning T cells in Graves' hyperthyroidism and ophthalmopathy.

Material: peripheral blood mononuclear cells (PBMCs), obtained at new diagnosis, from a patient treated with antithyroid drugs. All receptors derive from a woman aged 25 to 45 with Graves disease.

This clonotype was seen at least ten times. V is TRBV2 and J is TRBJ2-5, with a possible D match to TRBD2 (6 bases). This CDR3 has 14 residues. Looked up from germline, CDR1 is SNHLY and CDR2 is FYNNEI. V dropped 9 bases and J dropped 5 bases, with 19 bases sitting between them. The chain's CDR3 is CARGGTDRAETQYF. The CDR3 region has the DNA TGTGCCAGAGGCGGGACCGACCGGGCGGAGACCCAGTACTTC.

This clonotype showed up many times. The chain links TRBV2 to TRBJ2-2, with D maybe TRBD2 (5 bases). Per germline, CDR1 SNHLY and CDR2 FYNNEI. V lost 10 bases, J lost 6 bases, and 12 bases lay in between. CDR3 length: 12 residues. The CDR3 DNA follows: TGTGCCACCTCTGGGGAGTCCGGGGAGCTGTTTTTT. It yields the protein CATSGESGELFF.

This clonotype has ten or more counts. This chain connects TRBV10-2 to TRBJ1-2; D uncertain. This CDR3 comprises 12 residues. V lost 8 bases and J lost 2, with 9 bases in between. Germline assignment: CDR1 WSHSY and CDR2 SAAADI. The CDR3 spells CASLSTNYGYTF. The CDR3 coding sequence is TGCGCCAGCTTGAGCACGAACTATGGCTACACCTTC.

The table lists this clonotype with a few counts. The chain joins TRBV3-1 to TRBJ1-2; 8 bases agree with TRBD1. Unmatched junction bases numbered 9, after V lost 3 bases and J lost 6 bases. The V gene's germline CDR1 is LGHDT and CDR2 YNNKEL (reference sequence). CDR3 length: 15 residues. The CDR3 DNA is TGTGCCAGCAGCCAGCAACAGGGGGGTCGCCATGGCTACACCTTC. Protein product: CASSQQQGGRHGYTF.

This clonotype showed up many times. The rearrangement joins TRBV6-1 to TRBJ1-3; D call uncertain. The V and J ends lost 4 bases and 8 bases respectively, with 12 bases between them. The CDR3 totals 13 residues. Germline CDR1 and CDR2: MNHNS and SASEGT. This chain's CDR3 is CASSVVSWDTIYF. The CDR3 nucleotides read TGTGCCAGCAGTGTGGTTTCGTGGGACACCATATATTTT.

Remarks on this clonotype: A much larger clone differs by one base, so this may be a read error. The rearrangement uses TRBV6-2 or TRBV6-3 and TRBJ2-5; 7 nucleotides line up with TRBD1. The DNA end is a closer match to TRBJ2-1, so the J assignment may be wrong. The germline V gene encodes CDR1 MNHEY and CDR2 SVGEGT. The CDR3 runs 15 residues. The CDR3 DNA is TGTACCAGCAGTTACAGGAAGGGGGCGCGGAATGAGCAGTTCTTC. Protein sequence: CTSSYRKGARNEQFF.

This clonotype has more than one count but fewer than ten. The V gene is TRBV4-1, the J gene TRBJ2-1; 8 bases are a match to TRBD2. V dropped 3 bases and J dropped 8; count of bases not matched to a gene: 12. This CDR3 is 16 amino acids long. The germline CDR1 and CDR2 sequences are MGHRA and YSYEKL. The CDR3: CASSHIEAGAPHEQFF. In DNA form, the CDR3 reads TGCGCCAGCAGCCACATAGAAGCGGGGGCCCCTCATGAGCAGTTCTTC.

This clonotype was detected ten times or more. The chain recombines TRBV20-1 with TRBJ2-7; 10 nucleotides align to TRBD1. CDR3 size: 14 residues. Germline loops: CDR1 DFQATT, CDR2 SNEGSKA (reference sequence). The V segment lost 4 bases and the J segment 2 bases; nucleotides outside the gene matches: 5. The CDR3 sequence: CSATLGQGPYEQYF. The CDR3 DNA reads TGCAGTGCTACCTTGGGACAGGGGCCCTACGAGCAGTACTTC.

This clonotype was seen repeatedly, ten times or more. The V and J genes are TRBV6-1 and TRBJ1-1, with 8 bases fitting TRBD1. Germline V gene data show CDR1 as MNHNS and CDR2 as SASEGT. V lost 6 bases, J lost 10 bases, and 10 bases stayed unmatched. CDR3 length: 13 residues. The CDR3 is CASSRQTGAGAFF. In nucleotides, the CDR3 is TGTGCCAGCAGCCGTCAGACAGGGGCTGGAGCTTTCTTT.

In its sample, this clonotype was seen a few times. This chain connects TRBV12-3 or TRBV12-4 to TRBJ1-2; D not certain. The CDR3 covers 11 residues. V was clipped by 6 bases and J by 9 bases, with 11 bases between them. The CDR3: CASRGLGSYTF. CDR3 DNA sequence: TGTGCCAGCAGGGGCTTAGGAAGCTACACCTTC.

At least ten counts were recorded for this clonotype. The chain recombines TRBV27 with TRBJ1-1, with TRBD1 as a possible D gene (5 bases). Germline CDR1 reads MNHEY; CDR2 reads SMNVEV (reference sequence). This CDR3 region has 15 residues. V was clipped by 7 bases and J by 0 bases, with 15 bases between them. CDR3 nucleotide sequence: TGTGCCAGCAAGCCCGAAGGGGAGTTGAACACTGAAGCTTTCTTT. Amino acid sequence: CASKPEGELNTEAFF.

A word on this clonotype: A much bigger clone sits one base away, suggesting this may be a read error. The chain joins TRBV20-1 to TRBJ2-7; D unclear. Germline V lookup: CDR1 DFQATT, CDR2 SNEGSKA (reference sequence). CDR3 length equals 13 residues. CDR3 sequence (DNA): TGCAGTGCTAGTTCGACGCCTACCTACGAGCTGTACTTC. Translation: CSASSTPTYELYF.

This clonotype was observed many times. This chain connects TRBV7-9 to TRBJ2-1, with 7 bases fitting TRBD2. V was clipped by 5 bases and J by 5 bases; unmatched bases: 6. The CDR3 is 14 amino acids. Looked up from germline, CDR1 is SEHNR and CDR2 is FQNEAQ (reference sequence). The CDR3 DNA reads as TGTGCCAGCAGCCCCCTGGGACTACACAATGAGCAGTTCTTC. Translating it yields CASSPLGLHNEQFF.

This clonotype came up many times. The CDR3 DNA sequence: TGTGCCAGCAGCCAAGATGGGACGGGGGTTGGATTCTATGAGCAGTTCTTC. Translation: CASSQDGTGVGFYEQFF. The chain combines TRBV3-1 with TRBJ2-1; possibly TRBD2 for D (6 bases). Trimming removed 0 bases at V and 8 bases at J, with 20 bases between. The CDR3 has 17 residues. The V gene's germline CDR1 is LGHDT and CDR2 YNNKEL (reference sequence).

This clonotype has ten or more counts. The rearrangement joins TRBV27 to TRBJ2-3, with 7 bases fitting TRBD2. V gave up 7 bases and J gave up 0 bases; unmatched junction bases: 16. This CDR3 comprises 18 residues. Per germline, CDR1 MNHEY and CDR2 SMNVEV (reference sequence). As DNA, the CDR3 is TGTGCCAGCATCCCTTACTCCTCTAGCGGAACTAGCACAGATACGCAGTATTTT. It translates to CASIPYSSSGTSTDTQYF.

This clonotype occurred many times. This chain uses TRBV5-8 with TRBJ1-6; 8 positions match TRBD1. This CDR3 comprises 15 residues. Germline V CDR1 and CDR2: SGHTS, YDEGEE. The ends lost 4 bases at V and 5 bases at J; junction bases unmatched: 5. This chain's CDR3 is CASSEGTGHNSPLHF. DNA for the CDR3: TGTGCCAGCAGCGAAGGGACAGGACATAATTCACCCCTCCACTTT.

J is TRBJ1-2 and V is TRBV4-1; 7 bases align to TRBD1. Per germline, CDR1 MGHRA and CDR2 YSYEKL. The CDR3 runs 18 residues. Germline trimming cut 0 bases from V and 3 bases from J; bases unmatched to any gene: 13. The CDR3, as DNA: TGCGCCAGCAGCCAAGAAGGCCCCACAGGGGCGCAGGACTATGGCTACACCTTC. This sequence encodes CASSQEGPTGAQDYGYTF.

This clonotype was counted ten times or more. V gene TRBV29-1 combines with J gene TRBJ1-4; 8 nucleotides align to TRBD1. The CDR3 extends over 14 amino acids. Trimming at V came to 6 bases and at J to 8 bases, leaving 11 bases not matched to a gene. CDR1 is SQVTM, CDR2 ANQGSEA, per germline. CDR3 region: CSVTGTGYLEKLFF. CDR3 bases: TGCAGCGTAACCGGGACAGGTTATTTAGAAAAACTGTTTTTT.

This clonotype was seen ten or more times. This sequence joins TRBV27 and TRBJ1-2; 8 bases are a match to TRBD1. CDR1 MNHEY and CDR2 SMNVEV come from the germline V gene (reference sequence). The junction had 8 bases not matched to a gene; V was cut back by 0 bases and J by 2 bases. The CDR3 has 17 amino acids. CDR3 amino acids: CASSLSAGGASNYGYTF. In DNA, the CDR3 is TGTGCCAGCAGTTTATCGGCAGGGGGCGCCTCCAACTATGGCTACACCTTC.

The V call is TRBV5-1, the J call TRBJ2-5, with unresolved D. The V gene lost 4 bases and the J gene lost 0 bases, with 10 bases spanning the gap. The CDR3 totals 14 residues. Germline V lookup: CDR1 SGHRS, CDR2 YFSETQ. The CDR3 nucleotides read TGCGCCAGCAGCATCACAGCATACCAAGAGACCCAGTACTTC. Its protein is CASSITAYQETQYF.

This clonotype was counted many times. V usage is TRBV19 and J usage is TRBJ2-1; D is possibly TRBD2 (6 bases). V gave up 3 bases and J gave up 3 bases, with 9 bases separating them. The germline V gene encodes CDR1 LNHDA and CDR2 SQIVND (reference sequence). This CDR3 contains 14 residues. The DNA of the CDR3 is TGTGCCAGTAGTATGGGAGGCAACTACAATGAGCAGTTCTTC. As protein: CASSMGGNYNEQFF.

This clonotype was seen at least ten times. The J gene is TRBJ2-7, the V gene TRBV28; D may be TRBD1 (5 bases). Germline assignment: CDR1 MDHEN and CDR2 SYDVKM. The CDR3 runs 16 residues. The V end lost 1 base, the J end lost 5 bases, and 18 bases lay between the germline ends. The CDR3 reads CASSLSGAQPRHEQYF. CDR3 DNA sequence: TGTGCCAGCAGTTTATCTGGGGCCCAACCCCGCCACGAGCAGTACTTC.

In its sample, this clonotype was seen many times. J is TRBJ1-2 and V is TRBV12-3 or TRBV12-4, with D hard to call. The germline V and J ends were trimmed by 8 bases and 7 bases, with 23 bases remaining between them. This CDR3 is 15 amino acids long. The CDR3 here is CASPLGILLQGGYTF. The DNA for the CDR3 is TGTGCCAGCCCTCTCGGAATACTTCTGCAAGGTGGCTACACCTTC.

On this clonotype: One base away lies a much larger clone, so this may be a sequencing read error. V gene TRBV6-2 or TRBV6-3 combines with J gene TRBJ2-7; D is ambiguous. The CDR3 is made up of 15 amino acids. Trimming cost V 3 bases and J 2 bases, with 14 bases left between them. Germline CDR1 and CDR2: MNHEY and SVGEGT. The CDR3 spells CASSYRQFSTYEQYF. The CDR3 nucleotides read TGTGCCAGCAGTTATCGGCAGTTCAGCACCTACGAGCAGTACTTC.

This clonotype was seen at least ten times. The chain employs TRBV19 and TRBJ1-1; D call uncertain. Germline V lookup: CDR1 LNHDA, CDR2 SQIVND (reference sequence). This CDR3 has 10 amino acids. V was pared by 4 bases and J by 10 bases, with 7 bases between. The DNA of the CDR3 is TGTGCCAGTAGTAACCGGGCAGCTTTCTTT. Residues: CASSNRAAFF.

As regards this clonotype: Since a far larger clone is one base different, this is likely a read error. The CDR3 spells CASRGDRDGYEQFF. The DNA of the CDR3 is TGTGCCAGCAGGGGGGACAGGGACGGCTACGAGCAGTTCTTC. The chain is built from TRBV12-3 or TRBV12-4 and TRBJ2-1, with TRBD1 matching 9 bases. The CDR3 spans 14 residues. Unmatched junction bases numbered 10, after V lost 6 bases and J lost 10 bases.

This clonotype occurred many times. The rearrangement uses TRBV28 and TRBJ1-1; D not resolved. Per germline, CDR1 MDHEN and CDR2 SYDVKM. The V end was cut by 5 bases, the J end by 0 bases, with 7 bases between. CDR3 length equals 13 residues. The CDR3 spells CASSNLMNTEAFF. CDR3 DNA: TGTGCCAGCAGTAACCTCATGAACACTGAAGCTTTCTTT.